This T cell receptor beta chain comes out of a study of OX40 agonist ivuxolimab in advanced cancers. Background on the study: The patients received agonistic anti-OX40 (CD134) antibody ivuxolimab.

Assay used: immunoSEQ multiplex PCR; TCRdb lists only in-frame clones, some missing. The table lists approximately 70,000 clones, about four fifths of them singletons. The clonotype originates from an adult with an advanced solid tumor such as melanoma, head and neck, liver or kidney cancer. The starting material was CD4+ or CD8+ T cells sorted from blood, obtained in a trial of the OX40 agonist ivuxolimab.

The CDR3 DNA follows: TGCGCCAGCAGTGGAGGGGATACGGGCTACACCTTC. As protein: CASSGGDTGYTF. The chain couples TRBV10-2 to TRBJ1-2; D might be TRBD1 (5 bases). Trimming took 4 bases from V and 8 from J, leaving 11 bases between them. CDR1 and CDR2 (germline): WSHSY, SAAADI. The CDR3 sequence is 12 residues long.